These T cell receptor beta chains were read from a single sample in a study of T cells after somatic rescue of genetic block. Method: immunoSEQ multiplex PCR; TCRdb's copy keeps in-frame clones and lacks some. The sample yields about 14,000 clones, about 65% seen once. The sample consisted of peripheral blood mononuclear cells (PBMCs). Receptor source: a boy between 10 and 17 years old. Each CDR3 is given with its conserved first and last residue. The D gene is left open where the match is weak. Clone size appears in some rows only: once, few, many, or a class for an expanded clone.

>TRBJ1-1|12|TRBV5-1|NA|NA
TGCGCCAGCACCACCAACGTGGGGCAGGCTTTCTTT
CASTTNVGQAFF
>TRBJ1-1|11|TRBV20-1|NA|NA
TGCAGTGCTAGAGATCCCACTGAAGCTTTCTTT
CSARDPTEAFF
>TRBJ1-1|17|TRBV11-1|TRBD1|NA
TGTGCCAGCAGCTCAAACCGACAGGGATCTATGAACACTGAAGCTTTCTTT
CASSSNRQGSMNTEAFF
>TRBJ2-7|15|TRBV5-1|TRBD1|NA
TGCGCCAGCAGCCCCCCGGGACAGGGGGCCTACGAGCAGTACTTC
CASSPPGQGAYEQYF
>TRBJ2-2|18|TRBV12-1|NA|NA
TGTGCCAGCAGCGGCGGACAGGCCCTGGAGACCAACACCGGGGAGCTGTTTTTT
CASSGGQALETNTGELFF
>TRBJ2-7|16|TRBV30|NA|NA
TGTGCCTGGAGTGTACCAGCAGGGAGAGGGTCCTACGAGCAGTACTTC
CAWSVPAGRGSYEQYF
>TRBJ2-3|16|TRBV5-1|TRBD1|NA
TGCGCCAGCAGCCTACGCCGGGACAGGGTGGAGGGGACGCAGTATTTT
CASSLRRDRVEGTQYF
>TRBJ1-6|13|TRBV5-1|NA|NA
TGCGCCAGCAGAATGGACGGAAATTCACCCCTCCACTTT
CASRMDGNSPLHF
>TRBJ2-3|13|TRBV6-4|TRBD2|NA
TGTGCCAGCAGCCCGGGACTAGCGAGTACGCAGTATTTT
CASSPGLASTQYF
>TRBJ1-2|13|TRBV15|NA|NA
TGTGCCACCAGCAGAGGAGGGAACTATGGCTACACCTTC
CATSRGGNYGYTF
>TRBJ1-1|14|TRBV12-2|NA|NA
TGTGCCAGCAGCCTCCGGGACAGCAACACTGAAGCTTTCTTT
CASSLRDSNTEAFF
>TRBJ2-3|16|TRBV13|TRBD2|few
TGTGCCAGCAGCACTAGGACTAGCGGGAGCACAGATACGCAGTATTTT
CASSTRTSGSTDTQYF
>TRBJ1-6|16|TRBV5-1|NA|NA
TGCGCCAGCAGCTTGGTGAACCCGCTCCTTAATTCACCCCTCCACTTT
CASSLVNPLLNSPLHF
>TRBJ2-7|15|TRBV27|TRBD2|NA
TGTGCCAGCAGCAAACTAGCGGGAGGGTCTTACGAGCAGTACTTC
CASSKLAGGSYEQYF
>TRBJ2-2|17|TRBV21-1|NA|NA
NA
CASSISFGTGANGELFF
>TRBJ1-2|17|TRBV4-2|TRBD1|once
TGTGCCAGCAGCCAAGATGCTTCGACAGGGGGTGTGTTAGGCTACACCTTC
CASSQDASTGGVLGYTF
>TRBJ1-1|13|TRBV11-1|NA|NA
TGTGCCAGCAGCGTCACAGGGAACACTGAAGCTTTCTTT
CASSVTGNTEAFF
>TRBJ1-2|14|TRBV28|NA|NA
TGTGCCAGCAGTTACCTGGACAGAAACTATGGCTACACCTTC
CASSYLDRNYGYTF
>TRBJ2-1|14|TRBV11-2|TRBD2|NA
TGTGCCAGCAGCTTAGGGGGACTAGCGGGATTACGGTTCTTC
CASSLGGLAGLRFF
>TRBJ2-1|16|TRBV7-8|NA|NA
TGTGCCAGCAGCTTAGAATACTCCGGGGGCTACAATGAGCAGTTCTTC
CASSLEYSGGYNEQFF
>TRBJ2-1|13|TRBV27|NA|NA
TGTGCCAGTGGTCAGGGAACGGGGGATGAGCAGTTCTTC
CASGQGTGDEQFF
>TRBJ2-7|14|TRBV5-6|NA|few
TGTGCCAGCAGCGTGGGGACTTACTCCTACGAGCAGTACTTC
CASSVGTYSYEQYF
>TRBJ2-1|16|TRBV18|TRBD1|NA
TGTGCCAGCTCACCACCGACAGGGGGATCCTACAATGAGCAGTTCTTC
CASSPPTGGSYNEQFF
>TRBJ2-5|16|TRBV5-1|NA|NA
TGCGCCAGCAGCTTGGTCAGGGGGGAGAACCAAGAGACCCAGTACTTC
CASSLVRGENQETQYF
>TRBJ1-1|18|TRBV5-4|TRBD1|NA
TGTGCCAGCAGCTTGCACGGGACAGGAAGGGGCATGAACACTGAAGCTTTCTTT
CASSLHGTGRGMNTEAFF
>TRBJ2-7|14|TRBV6-5|NA|NA
TGTGCCAGCAGTTACTACCGGACCGTCCACGAGCAGTACTTC
CASSYYRTVHEQYF
>TRBJ2-7|14|TRBV27|TRBD1|few
TGTGCCAGCAGTTTAGGGACAGGTCCCTACGAGCAGTACTTC
CASSLGTGPYEQYF
>TRBJ2-7|16|TRBV5-5|NA|NA
TGTGCCAGCAGCTTGAGGCGGCAGGCCCCCTTTTACGAGCAGTACTTC
CASSLRRQAPFYEQYF
>TRBJ1-1|11|TRBV4-1|NA|large
TGCGCCAGCCGACGGGACACTGAAGCTTTCTTT
CASRRDTEAFF